These T cell receptor beta chains were read from a single sample in a study of cytomegalovirus exposure and HLA in healthy donors. TCRdb's table, derived via immunoSEQ multiplex PCR, lists solely in-frame clones and lacks some. The data show 95,000 to 150,000 clones, around 70% seen once. Sequencing was performed on PBMCs. The receptors were sampled from a woman aged 40 to 49 in good health and CMV-seropositive. The CDR3 runs from the conserved cysteine through the conserved F or W. Fields, in order: J gene, V gene, D gene, clone size, CDR3 DNA, CDR3 protein. D genes are given only for firm matches. Clone size appears in some rows only: once, few, many, or a class for an expanded clone.

TRBJ1-1,TRBV2,.,few,TGTGCCAGCAGCCGAGCTGAAGCTTTCTTT,CASSRAEAFF
TRBJ2-3,TRBV6-5,.,once,TGTGCCACCACCAGGGATAGCACAGATACGCAGTATTTT,CATTRDSTDTQYF
TRBJ2-3,TRBV7-3,TRBD1,few,TGTGCCAGCAGCAAAGACAGGGGTGTTGAGACGCAGTATTTT,CASSKDRGVETQYF
TRBJ1-5,TRBV6-5,.,.,TGTGCCAGCAGCACAGACAGACTCAATCAGCCCCAGCATTTT,CASSTDRLNQPQHF
TRBJ1-5,TRBV18,TRBD1,.,TGTGCCAGCTCACCTACGTCAGGGGGCAATGGCAATCAGCCCCAGCATTTT,CASSPTSGGNGNQPQHF
TRBJ1-1,TRBV27,.,once,TGTGCCAGCAGTTTAAGGGGGAACACTGAAGCTTTCTTT,CASSLRGNTEAFF
TRBJ2-7,TRBV10-3,TRBD1,.,TGTGCCATCAGTGAGGCCCAGGGGGACGAGCAGTACTTC,CAISEAQGDEQYF
TRBJ1-5,TRBV5-6,TRBD1,.,TGTGCCAGCAGCTCCTGGGACAGGGGGCTTGGTCAGCCCCAGCATTTT,CASSSWDRGLGQPQHF
TRBJ1-2,TRBV6-1,.,.,TGTGCCAGCAGTGAAGTGCAGGGGATCTATGGCTACACCTTC,CASSEVQGIYGYTF
TRBJ2-3,TRBV4-1,.,.,TGCGCCAGCAGCCAAGGCGGAACCACAGATACGCAGTATTTT,CASSQGGTTDTQYF
TRBJ2-7,TRBV18,.,.,TGTGCCAGCTCACCAGGGCGCAGGGATAGCGAGCAGTACTTC,CASSPGRRDSEQYF
TRBJ1-2,TRBV5-4,.,.,TGTGCCAGCAGCTTGTCAGGGTTGGACTATGGCTACACCTTC,CASSLSGLDYGYTF
TRBJ1-5,TRBV10-3,TRBD1,.,TGTGCCATCAGTGAGATAGGGGGCCAGCCCCAGCATTTT,CAISEIGGQPQHF